The 17 T cell receptor beta chains reported below all come from one sample, sequenced in a study of Ad26.COV2.S vaccination and SARS-CoV-2 variants. Noted treatment: approximately 18 received Ad26.COV2.S at low or high dose, single or two shots; roughly five received placebo; per-sample allocation not given. Sampling was done on day 63 after the first vaccine or placebo injection. Only in-frame clones appear in the TCRdb table, and some are missing; sequencing was by immunoSEQ multiplex PCR. The sample has around 300,000 clones, about 87% seen once. Source: peripheral blood, taken in a trial of Ad26.COV2.S vaccine versus placebo. The receptors come from a person aged 18-60 years who received the Ad26.COV2.S COVID-19 vaccine or a placebo.

CDR3 protein: CASSLRGANTEAFF. In DNA form, the CDR3 reads TGCGCCAGCAGCTTAAGGGGGGCGAACACTGAAGCTTTCTTT. The V call is TRBV5-1, the J call TRBJ1-1; tentative D call: TRBD1 (6 bases). The CDR3 loop spans 14 amino acids. Germline V gene data show CDR1 as SGHRS and CDR2 as YFSETQ. V dropped 2 bases and J dropped 1 base, with 9 bases sitting between them.

The chain is built from TRBV13 and TRBJ1-1; D remains ambiguous. This CDR3 is 17 amino acids long. V was trimmed by 5 bases and J by 6 bases, leaving 25 bases between them. Per germline, CDR1 PRHDT and CDR2 FYEKMQ (reference sequence). The CDR3 nucleotides read TGTGCCAGCAGCCCAGGTAGAAATGGACTTGCCTTTGCTGAAGCTTTCTTT. Translating it yields CASSPGRNGLAFAEAFF.

The CDR3 nucleotides are TGTGCCAGCAGCCCACAGACACCGGTGAACACTGAAGCTTTCTTT. Its translation: CASSPQTPVNTEAFF. The rearrangement links TRBV9 to TRBJ1-1, with no clear D. Trimming took off 4 bases at V and 0 bases at J, with 13 bases between the two ends. Per the germline V gene, CDR1 is SGDLS and CDR2 is YYNGEE. This CDR3 has 15 residues.

The chain recombines TRBV28 with TRBJ2-1; perhaps TRBD1 as D (6 bases). Between the trimmed V and J ends, which lost 3 bases and 4 bases, there was a span of 10 bases. The CDR3 totals 14 residues. Looked up from germline, CDR1 is MDHEN and CDR2 is SYDVKM. The CDR3 sequence: CASSFGQGYNEQFF. As DNA, the CDR3 is TGTGCCAGCAGTTTCGGCCAGGGGTACAATGAGCAGTTCTTC. The whole variable domain, remainder taken from reference TRBV28 and TRBJ2-1, is DVKVTQSSRYLVKRTGEKVFLECVQDMDHENMFWYRQDPGLGLRLIYFSYDVKMKEKGDIPEGYSVSREKKERFSLILESASTNQTSMYLCASSFGQGYNEQFFGPGTRLTVL.

This chain links TRBV19 with TRBJ1-1; TRBD1 is a possible D gene (6 bases). Between the trimmed V and J ends, which lost 8 bases and 7 bases, there was a span of 35 bases. The CDR3 runs to 19 residues. Germline-derived CDR1 and CDR2 are LNHDA and SQIVND (reference sequence). CDR3 loop: CASAYDLGGGLFNPNEAFF. The CDR3 DNA follows: TGTGCCAGTGCATACGACCTGGGCGGGGGCCTCTTCAACCCCAATGAAGCTTTCTTT.

CDR3 in amino acids: CATSRDRTANTEAFF. The CDR3, as DNA: TGTGCCACCAGCAGAGATAGAACAGCGAACACTGAAGCTTTCTTT. The chain uses TRBV15 and TRBJ1-1, with no clear D. Trimming took 0 bases from V and 1 from J, leaving 9 bases between them. Germline assignment: CDR1 LNHNV and CDR2 YYDKDF (reference sequence). CDR3 length equals 15 residues.

This clone was seen only once. This chain joins TRBV6-2 or TRBV6-3 and TRBJ1-1; 8 bases agree with TRBD1. Germline loops: CDR1 MNHEY, CDR2 SVGEGT. The J segment lost 4 bases and the V segment lost 2 bases, leaving 9 bases of the junction unmatched. The CDR3 runs 16 residues. For the CDR3, the DNA is TGTGCCAGCAGTTACCCTTTGGACAGGGCCGGCACTGAAGCTTTCTTT. It yields the protein CASSYPLDRAGTEAFF.

The table lists this clone with a count of one. The V call is TRBV27, the J call TRBJ1-1; maybe TRBD1 (5 bases). This CDR3 comprises 13 residues. The germline V gene has CDR1 MNHEY and CDR2 SMNVEV (reference sequence). Trimming removed 2 bases from V and 10 bases from J, with 14 bases in between. Here the CDR3 reads CASSLMDGGGAFF. Here the CDR3 DNA reads TGTGCCAGCAGTTTAATGGACGGCGGGGGAGCTTTCTTT.

The chain couples TRBV10-3 to TRBJ2-5; D is perhaps TRBD1 or TRBD2 (6 bases each). V lost 2 bases, J lost 2 bases, and 9 bases lay in between. The V gene's germline CDR1 is ENHRY and CDR2 SYGVKD. This CDR3 comprises 14 residues. The CDR3 here is CAISEEGGQETQYF. CDR3 DNA sequence: TGTGCCATCAGTGAGGAAGGGGGGCAAGAGACCCAGTACTTC.

CDR3 DNA sequence: TGTGCCAGCAACTCCCCGGGACGGACTAATGAAAAACTGTTTTTT. Its translation: CASNSPGRTNEKLFF. The chain uses TRBV7-2 and TRBJ1-4, with a weak D call TRBD1 (5 bases). V was shortened by 7 bases and J by 2 bases, with 14 bases between the two germline ends. Germline V lookup: CDR1 SGHTA, CDR2 FQGNSA. The length of the CDR3 is 15 residues.

V is TRBV3-1 (or the pseudogene TRBV3-2) and J is TRBJ2-2; D tentatively fits TRBD1 or TRBD2 (5 bases each). V lost 8 bases, J lost 5 bases, and 21 bases lay in between. This CDR3 has 16 amino acids. The germline gives CDR1 LGHDT, CDR2 YNNKEL (reference sequence). CDR3 amino acids: CASEKGAPRRTGELFF. CDR3 in DNA: TGTGCCAGCGAAAAAGGGGCCCCCCGGAGGACCGGGGAGCTGTTTTTT.

This chain links TRBV9 with TRBJ2-7; no clear D. The germline V gene has CDR1 SGDLS and CDR2 YYNGEE. Trimming took off 3 bases at V and 2 bases at J, with 9 bases between the two ends. This CDR3 has 13 amino acids. CDR3 in amino acids: CASSAGDTYEQYF. In DNA form, the CDR3 reads TGTGCCAGCAGCGCAGGTGACACCTACGAGCAGTACTTC.

This rearrangement joins TRBV6-6 to TRBJ1-5; maybe TRBD1 (5 bases). V lost 0 bases and J lost 6, with 9 bases in between. Germline V gene sequence: CDR1 MNHNY, CDR2 SVGAGI (reference sequence). This CDR3 spans 14 amino acids. The CDR3 DNA reads as TGTGCCAGCAGTTACTCCCAGGGAGGTCAGCCCCAGCATTTT. Amino acid sequence: CASSYSQGGQPQHF.

This sequence joins TRBV6-2 or TRBV6-3 and TRBJ1-1; 7 bases map to TRBD1. V lost 5 bases to trimming and J lost 8 bases; unmatched junction nucleotides: 23. Germline V gene lookup returns CDR1 MNHEY and CDR2 SVGEGT. The CDR3 covers 18 residues. CDR3 in amino acids: CASSQIPQRQGGLGEAFF. Written as DNA, the CDR3 is TGTGCCAGCAGTCAAATCCCCCAACGACAGGGCGGATTGGGGGAAGCTTTCTTT.

The chain uses TRBV6-5 and TRBJ2-6; D uncertain. The V gene's germline CDR1 is MNHEY and CDR2 SVGAGI. This CDR3 spans 15 amino acids. Trimming removed 2 bases at V and 0 bases at J, with 5 bases between. In DNA form, the CDR3 reads TGTGCCAGCAGTTACAGGGCCTCTGGGGCCAACGTCCTGACTTTC. Its protein is CASSYRASGANVLTF.

This clone has more than one count but fewer than ten. The chain is built from TRBV6-1 and TRBJ2-7; tentatively, D is TRBD1 (5 bases). The germline V and J ends were trimmed by 2 bases and 1 base, with 15 bases remaining between them. The CDR3 covers 16 residues. The germline V gene has CDR1 MNHNS and CDR2 SASEGT. CDR3 coding DNA: TGTGCCAGCAGTGAACTGGGGCAAGGGCAATCCTACGAGCAGTACTTC. Amino acids: CASSELGQGQSYEQYF.

The V call is TRBV5-6, the J call TRBJ2-7; 8 positions agree with TRBD1. The ends lost 3 bases at V and 2 bases at J; junction bases unmatched: 7. The CDR3 consists of 15 residues. CDR1 is SGHDT, CDR2 YYEEEE, per germline. This CDR3 reads CASSWRQGRTYEQYF. DNA for the CDR3: TGTGCCAGCAGCTGGAGACAGGGGCGTACCTACGAGCAGTACTTC.